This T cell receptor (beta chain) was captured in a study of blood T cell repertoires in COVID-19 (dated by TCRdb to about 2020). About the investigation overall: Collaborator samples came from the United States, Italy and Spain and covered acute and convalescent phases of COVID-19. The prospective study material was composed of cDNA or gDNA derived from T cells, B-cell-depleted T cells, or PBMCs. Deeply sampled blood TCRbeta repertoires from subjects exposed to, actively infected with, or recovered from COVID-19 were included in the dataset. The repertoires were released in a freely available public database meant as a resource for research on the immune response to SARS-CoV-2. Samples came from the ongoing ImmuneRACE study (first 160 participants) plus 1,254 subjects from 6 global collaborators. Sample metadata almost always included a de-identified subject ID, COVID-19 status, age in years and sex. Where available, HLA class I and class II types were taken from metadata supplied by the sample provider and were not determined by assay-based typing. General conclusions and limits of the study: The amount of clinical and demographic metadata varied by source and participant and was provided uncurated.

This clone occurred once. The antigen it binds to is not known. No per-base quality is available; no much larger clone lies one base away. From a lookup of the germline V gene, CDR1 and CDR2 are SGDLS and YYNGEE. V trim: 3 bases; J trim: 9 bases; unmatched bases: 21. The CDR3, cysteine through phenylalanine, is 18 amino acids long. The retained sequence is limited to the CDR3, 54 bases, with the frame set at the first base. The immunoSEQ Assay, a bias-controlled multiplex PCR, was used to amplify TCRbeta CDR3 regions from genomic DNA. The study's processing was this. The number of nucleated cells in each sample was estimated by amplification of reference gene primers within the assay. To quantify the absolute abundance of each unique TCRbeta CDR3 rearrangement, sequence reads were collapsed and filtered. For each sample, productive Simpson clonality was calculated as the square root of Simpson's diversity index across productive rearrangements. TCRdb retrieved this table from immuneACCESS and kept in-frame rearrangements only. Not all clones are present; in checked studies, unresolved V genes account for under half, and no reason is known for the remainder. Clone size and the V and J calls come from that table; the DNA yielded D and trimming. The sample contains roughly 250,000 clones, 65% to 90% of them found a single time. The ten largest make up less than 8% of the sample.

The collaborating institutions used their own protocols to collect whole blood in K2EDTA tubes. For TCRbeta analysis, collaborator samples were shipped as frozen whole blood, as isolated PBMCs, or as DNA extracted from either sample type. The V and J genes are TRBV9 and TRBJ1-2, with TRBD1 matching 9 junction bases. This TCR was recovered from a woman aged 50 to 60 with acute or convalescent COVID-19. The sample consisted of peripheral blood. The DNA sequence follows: TGTGCCAGCAGCGCTACCGAGGGCGGGTTGGGACAGGGTGTCAGCTACACCTTC. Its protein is CASSATEGGLGQGVSYTF.